A single sample gave rise to the 9 T cell receptor beta chains below, sequenced in a study of blood T cell repertoires in COVID-19 (dated by TCRdb to 2018 to 2021). The method behind the library was the immunoSEQ multiplex PCR assay. TCRdb limited this immuneACCESS table to in-frame rearrangements with V and J called. A share of clones is missing; checked studies link under half to unresolved V genes, and the rest is unexplained. This sample is represented by 200,000 to 250,000 clones; around 80% of them were singletons. Roughly 4.6% of the sample rests with the top ten. Sequencing was performed on peripheral blood. The receptors shown here come from a woman aged 60 to 75 who had recovered from COVID-19.

The J gene is TRBJ2-5, the V gene TRBV3-1 (or the pseudogene TRBV3-2), with 7 bases fitting TRBD2. The J segment lost 5 bases and the V segment lost 1 base, leaving 7 bases of the junction unmatched. CDR1 is LGHDT and CDR2 is YNNKEL in the germline V gene (reference sequence). This CDR3 has 15 residues. The CDR3: CASSQAAGVVETQYF. The DNA for the CDR3 is TGTGCCAGCAGCCAAGCGGCGGGGGTGGTCGAGACCCAGTACTTC.

V is TRBV15 and J is TRBJ2-3; tentative D call: TRBD2 (6 bases). CDR1 and CDR2 from the germline V gene are LNHNV and YYDKDF (reference sequence). This CDR3 is built from 17 residues. The V and J ends lost 0 bases and 0 bases respectively, with 13 bases between them. CDR3 amino acids: CATSRDDPSASTDTQYF. The CDR3 DNA follows: TGTGCCACCAGCAGAGATGACCCTAGCGCAAGCACAGATACGCAGTATTTT.

The chain uses TRBV3-1 (or the pseudogene TRBV3-2) and TRBJ2-3; 8 bases line up with TRBD1. Germline V gene sequence: CDR1 LGHDT, CDR2 YNNKEL (reference sequence). This CDR3 spans 15 amino acids. J gave up 1 base and V 1 base, and 1 base lay outside the gene matches. The CDR3 loop is CASSQAGQGTDTQYF. DNA for the CDR3: TGTGCCAGCAGCCAAGCGGGACAGGGCACAGATACGCAGTATTTT.

This clone was seen more than once but under ten times. The V call is TRBV5-1, the J call TRBJ1-1, with D perhaps matching TRBD1 (5 bases). There are 13 residues in the CDR3. Germline V gene lookup returns CDR1 SGHRS and CDR2 YFSETQ. Trimming left V 8 bases short and J 7 bases short, with 18 bases between. The CDR3 bases are TGCGCCAGTACACTCGGGGGGAGTTATGAAGCTTTCTTT. Translating it yields CASTLGGSYEAFF.

This sequence joins TRBV4-1 and TRBJ1-6; D not resolved. Germline V lookup: CDR1 MGHRA, CDR2 YSYEKL. The germline V and J ends were trimmed by 3 bases and 7 bases, with 16 bases remaining between them. CDR3 length equals 16 residues. This chain's CDR3 is CASSQLKRALNSPLHF. In DNA form, the CDR3 reads TGCGCCAGCAGCCAGCTTAAGAGGGCCCTAAATTCACCCCTCCACTTT.

The genes are TRBV5-4 and TRBJ1-2, with 8 bases that match TRBD1. Germline CDR1 is SGHNT and CDR2 is YYREEE (reference sequence). The V and J ends lost 4 bases and 4 bases, in that order; junction bases with no gene match: 9. The length of the CDR3 is 15 residues. The chain's CDR3 is CASSLGQGAPYGYTF. The DNA of the CDR3 is TGTGCCAGCAGCCTAGGACAGGGAGCACCCTATGGCTACACCTTC.

In its sample, this clone was seen a few times. V is TRBV5-1 and J is TRBJ1-1; TRBD1 might be the D (5 bases). CDR1 and CDR2 from the germline V gene are SGHRS and YFSETQ. Trimming shortened V by 3 bases and J by 4 bases, and 13 bases separated the two germline ends. This CDR3 has 14 residues. The CDR3 coding sequence is TGCGCCAGCAGCTCCCTCGACAGAGGCACTGAAGCTTTCTTT. Translation: CASSSLDRGTEAFF.

This clone was seen a handful of times. V gene TRBV4-1 combines with J gene TRBJ2-5, with 10 bases identical to TRBD2. The V segment lost 1 base and the J segment 4 bases; nucleotides outside the gene matches: 9. The germline gives CDR1 MGHRA, CDR2 YSYEKL. This CDR3 is 17 amino acids long. The CDR3 DNA is TGCGCCAGCAGCCAAGGCTCCGGGACTAGCGTCCGAGAGACCCAGTACTTC. It specifies CASSQGSGTSVRETQYF.

The table lists this clone with a few counts. The rearrangement joins TRBV19 to TRBJ1-1; possible D gene TRBD1, 5 bases. CDR1 and CDR2 from the germline V gene are LNHDA and SQIVND (reference sequence). The CDR3 has 18 amino acids. Trimming took off 0 bases at V and 0 bases at J, with 17 bases between the two ends. The CDR3: CASSIDAGTPLLNTEAFF. The CDR3 coding sequence is TGTGCCAGTAGTATAGACGCCGGGACTCCGCTCTTGAACACTGAAGCTTTCTTT.